The 17 T cell receptor beta chains given below trace back to one sample, sequenced in a study of cytomegalovirus exposure and HLA in healthy donors. It was with 60 Vbeta and 13 Jbeta primers that the PCR ran. Libraries were prepared by immunoSEQ multiplex PCR; TCRdb keeps only in-frame clonotypes and omits some of them. This sample has some 120,000 clones, with roughly 80% found just once. The source material was PBMCs. Receptors were obtained from a woman aged 40 to 49 in good health and CMV-seronegative.

The chain recombines TRBV27 with TRBJ1-5, with D maybe TRBD1 (6 bases). Germline V gene lookup returns CDR1 MNHEY and CDR2 SMNVEV (reference sequence). V was cut by 10 bases and J by 6 bases, with 16 bases left in between. The CDR3 extends over 13 amino acids. The CDR3 loop is CATAGGRSQPQHF. The CDR3 coding sequence is TGTGCCACCGCGGGGGGGCGCAGTCAGCCCCAGCATTTT.

The genes are TRBV6-1 and TRBJ1-2, with 9 bases identical to TRBD1. Trimming removed 7 bases from V and 8 bases from J; junction bases left unmatched: 8. This CDR3 spans 13 amino acids. Looked up from germline, CDR1 is MNHNS and CDR2 is SASEGT. The CDR3 DNA sequence: TGTGCCAGCACCAATCGACAGGGGGACGGCTACACCTTC. Protein: CASTNRQGDGYTF.

The chain has TRBV14 and TRBJ2-3; D is ambiguous. CDR3 size: 13 residues. V was trimmed by 1 base and J by 9 bases, leaving 11 bases between them. The germline CDR1 and CDR2 sequences are SGHDN and FVKESK. The CDR3 loop is CASSQVDLRTQYF. The CDR3 nucleotides are TGTGCCAGCAGCCAAGTTGATCTACGAACGCAGTATTTT.

The chain has TRBV27 and TRBJ2-5; 8 nucleotides agree with TRBD1. The J call is uncertain, as TRBJ2-7 better fits the DNA end. The CDR3 totals 17 residues. The germline V gene has CDR1 MNHEY and CDR2 SMNVEV (reference sequence). CDR3 sequence (DNA): TGTGCCAGCAGTCCAGGACAGGGAATCGCTCTGTCCTACGAGCAGTACTTC. Translation gives CASSPGQGIALSYEQYF.

The chain employs TRBV2 and TRBJ2-7, with 10 bases lining up with TRBD2. This CDR3 spans 13 amino acids. Germline CDR1 is SNHLY and CDR2 is FYNNEI. Trimming cost V 6 bases and J 4 bases; bases outside gene matches: 3. CDR3 residues: CASSQAGGYEQYF. CDR3 nucleotides: TGTGCCAGCAGCCAAGCGGGAGGGTACGAGCAGTACTTC.

The gene calls are TRBV6-4 and TRBJ2-2; 7 bases match TRBD2. After removal of 2 bases from V and 7 bases from J, the junction contained 7 bases not matched to a gene. The CDR3 runs to 15 residues. CDR1 MRHNA and CDR2 SNTAGT come from the germline V gene. The CDR3 DNA reads TGTGCCAGCAGTGACAGTGGGAGGGCCATCGGGGAGCTGTTTTTT. Translation gives CASSDSGRAIGELFF.

CDR3 in DNA: TGTGCCAGCAGCGTAAGCGGGAGTAAGGTGGAGACCCAGTACTTC. It translates to CASSVSGSKVETQYF. This chain joins TRBV9 and TRBJ2-5; TRBD2 agrees at 8 bases. CDR3 length: 15 amino acids. V dropped 1 base and J dropped 5; count of bases not matched to a gene: 7. The germline V gene has CDR1 SGDLS and CDR2 YYNGEE.

The rearrangement links TRBV6-1 to TRBJ2-3, with 8 bases fitting TRBD1. The CDR3 runs 15 residues. Germline V lookup: CDR1 MNHNS, CDR2 SASEGT. Trimming at V came to 4 bases and at J to 6 bases, leaving 9 bases not matched to a gene. CDR3: CASSVGQGKVDTQYF. CDR3 sequence (DNA): TGTGCCAGCAGTGTCGGACAGGGCAAGGTGGATACGCAGTATTTT.

The rearrangement uses TRBV4-3 and TRBJ1-2, with no clear D. Trimming left V 0 bases short and J 0 bases short, with 11 bases between. In germline, CDR1 is LGHNA, CDR2 YSLEER. The CDR3 has 16 amino acids. CDR3 sequence reads: CASSQEYMAANYGYTF. In nucleotides, the CDR3 is TGCGCCAGCAGCCAAGAATATATGGCAGCTAACTATGGCTACACCTTC.

V gene TRBV19 combines with J gene TRBJ1-1; TRBD1 might be the D (5 bases). CDR1 LNHDA and CDR2 SQIVND come from the germline V gene (reference sequence). Trimming cost V 4 bases and J 0 bases, with 12 bases left between them. This CDR3 contains 15 residues. DNA for the CDR3: TGTGCCAGTAGTACCCCCAGGGTCATGAACACTGAAGCTTTCTTT. Residues: CASSTPRVMNTEAFF.

This clone was seen only once. The CDR3 protein is CASMTGTTLTEQFF. CDR3 in DNA: TGTGCCAGCATGACAGGGACGACGCTTACTGAGCAGTTCTTC. This chain joins TRBV11-2 and TRBJ2-1; 7 nucleotides align to TRBD1. The junction had 12 bases not matched to a gene; V was cut back by 7 bases and J by 9 bases. Germline loops: CDR1 SGHAT, CDR2 FQNNGV. The CDR3 length is 14 residues.

The rearrangement links TRBV7-9 to TRBJ1-1, with 7 bases identical to TRBD1. Germline loops: CDR1 SEHNR, CDR2 FQNEAQ (reference sequence). This CDR3 region has 14 residues. J lost 6 bases, V lost 5 bases, and 9 bases had no gene match. For the CDR3, the DNA is TGTGCCAGCAGCCCTCGACAGGGCCTCGCTGAAGCTTTCTTT. It is translated as CASSPRQGLAEAFF.

The V call is TRBV4-1, the J call TRBJ2-2; D is unresolved. With 4 bases removed from V and 0 bases from J, the gap between germline ends came to 15 bases. Germline V CDR1 and CDR2: MGHRA, YSYEKL. This CDR3 has 17 amino acids. CDR3 nucleotides: TGCGCCAGCAGCCCCTCCCGAGCCACCGCGAACACCGGGGAGCTGTTTTTT. Its protein product is CASSPSRATANTGELFF.

The chain couples TRBV7-2 to TRBJ1-5; D not resolved. Germline assignment: CDR1 SGHTA and CDR2 FQGNSA. The V and J ends lost 3 bases and 6 bases respectively, with 15 bases between them. CDR3 size: 15 residues. The CDR3 coding sequence is TGTGCCAGCAGCTTCTTCGGGGAATCGAGTCAGCCCCAGCATTTT. Protein: CASSFFGESSQPQHF.

This sequence joins TRBV6-6 and TRBJ1-2; tentatively, D is TRBD1 (5 bases). Germline V gene lookup returns CDR1 MNHNY and CDR2 SVGAGI (reference sequence). V lost 6 bases and J lost 4, with 15 bases in between. The CDR3 runs to 14 residues. CDR3 loop: CASSPSDRFYGYTF. The CDR3 DNA reads as TGTGCCAGCAGCCCCAGCGACAGATTCTATGGCTACACCTTC.

The V gene is TRBV15, the J gene TRBJ2-7; TRBD2 agrees at 7 bases. With V trimmed by 0 bases and J by 10 bases, 9 bases remained unmatched. Germline V CDR1 and CDR2: LNHNV, YYDKDF (reference sequence). This CDR3 has 14 amino acids. This CDR3 is CATSRDLLAFGQYF. DNA of the CDR3: TGTGCCACCAGCAGAGATCTACTAGCGTTCGGTCAGTACTTC. The full variable domain, with the rest looked up from reference TRBV15 and TRBJ2-7, is DAMVIQNPRYQVTQFGKPVTLSCSQTLNHNVMYWYQQKSSQAPKLLFHYYDKDFNNEADTPDNFQSRRPNTSFCFLDIRSPGLGDTAMYLCATSRDLLAFGQYFGPGTRLTVT.

This clone was seen only a few times. This chain links TRBV19 with TRBJ2-7; D possibly corresponds to TRBD2 (5 bases). The germline V and J ends were trimmed by 2 bases and 2 bases, with 10 bases remaining between them. There are 14 residues in the CDR3. Germline-derived CDR1 and CDR2 are LNHDA and SQIVND (reference sequence). The DNA of the CDR3 is TGTGCCAGTAGTATAATGGGAGCCCCCTACGAGCAGTACTTC. This gives the protein CASSIMGAPYEQYF.